This passage covers 32 T cell receptor beta chains from one sample sequenced in a study of T cell responses to AZD1222 COVID-19 vaccine. Sequencing was performed with immunoSEQ multiplex PCR; in TCRdb, only in-frame clones are kept and a portion is missing. The sample yields tens of thousands of clones, about 91% seen once. The sample in question was peripheral blood, obtained 28 days after the second AZD1222 dose. The receptors derive from an adult who received the AZD1222 COVID-19 vaccine.

The chain uses TRBV5-1 and TRBJ1-3; D is ambiguous. Trimming stripped 1 base from V and 4 bases from J, with 15 bases between. Germline-derived CDR1 and CDR2 are SGHRS and YFSETQ. The CDR3 has 16 amino acids. CDR3 bases: TGCGCCAGCAGCTTGTACCCAGGTACAGAGGGAAACACCATATATTTT. It is translated as CASSLYPGTEGNTIYF.

The chain carries TRBV6-2 or TRBV6-3 and TRBJ2-7; D tentatively fits TRBD1 or TRBD2 (5 bases each). CDR3 length equals 14 residues. Germline CDR1 is MNHEY and CDR2 is SVGEGT. V was trimmed by 4 bases and J by 2 bases, leaving 12 bases between them. CDR3 nucleotide sequence: TGTGCCAGCAGTTCTGGGGGTCGGACCTACGAGCAGTACTTC. Translated: CASSSGGRTYEQYF.

The V and J genes are TRBV29-1 and TRBJ2-1; TRBD1 matches at 7 bases. The CDR3 contains 11 residues. Germline V gene data show CDR1 as SQVTM and CDR2 as ANQGSEA. V lost 6 bases and J lost 10; bases outside the gene matches: 6. CDR3 sequence (DNA): TGCAGCGTCCCCGACAGGGACGAGCAGTTCTTC. Its translation: CSVPDRDEQFF.

The gene calls are TRBV2 and TRBJ2-4; 8 nucleotides match TRBD2. J was trimmed by 7 bases and V by 8 bases; bases with no gene match: 7. The CDR3 totals 13 residues. Germline values: CDR1 SNHLY, CDR2 FYNNEI. DNA of the CDR3: TGTGCCAGCCTCCGGGGGGGGGAGAACATTCAGTACTTC. Its translation is CASLRGGENIQYF.

Of note for this clone: The same CDR3 can be traced to other DNA sequences in this sample. The chain employs TRBV5-1 and TRBJ1-2; unclear D gene. CDR1 SGHRS and CDR2 YFSETQ come from the germline V gene. The CDR3 has 13 residues. Trimming shortened V by 4 bases and J by 3 bases, and 10 bases separated the two germline ends. The CDR3 loop is CASSLSGDYGYTF. CDR3 DNA sequence: TGCGCCAGCAGCCTGTCTGGGGACTATGGCTACACCTTC.

This clone showed up just once. This sequence joins TRBV7-8 and TRBJ2-7; tentative D call: TRBD2 (5 bases). CDR1 SGHVS and CDR2 FQNEAQ come from the germline V gene. V was pared by 5 bases and J by 0 bases, with 14 bases between. The CDR3 totals 15 residues. CDR3 sequence: CASSHPGNASYEQYF. CDR3 nucleotides: TGTGCCAGCAGCCACCCCGGGAACGCCTCCTACGAGCAGTACTTC.

The J gene is TRBJ2-2, the V gene TRBV7-3; 8 bases are a match to TRBD2. Trimming at V came to 2 bases and at J to 5 bases, leaving 4 bases not matched to a gene. Per germline, CDR1 SGHTA and CDR2 FQGTGA. The CDR3 is 15 amino acids. CDR3 in DNA: TGTGCCAGCAGCTTAGGACTAGCAGGGACCGGGGAGCTGTTTTTT. Translation gives CASSLGLAGTGELFF. Complete variable domain (other parts from reference TRBV7-3 and TRBJ2-2): GAGVSQTPSNKVTEKGKYVELRCDPISGHTALYWYRQSLGQGPEFLIYFQGTGAADDSGLPNDRFFAVRPEGSVSTLKIQRTERGDSAVYLCASSLGLAGTGELFFGEGSRLTVL.

The sample holds one count of this clone. This sequence joins TRBV7-3 and TRBJ1-2; no firm D call. CDR1 and CDR2 (germline): SGHTA, FQGTGA. Trimming cost V 5 bases and J 2 bases, with 9 bases left between them. This CDR3 is 13 amino acids long. CDR3 loop: CASSDTPNYGYTF. The CDR3 nucleotides read TGTGCCAGCAGCGATACACCGAACTATGGCTACACCTTC.

This clone was seen a single time. This sequence joins TRBV10-2 and TRBJ2-1; D is perhaps TRBD1 or TRBD2 (6 bases each). Germline V gives CDR1 WSHSY, CDR2 SAAADI. CDR3 length: 12 amino acids. In DNA form, the CDR3 reads TGCTCCGCCGGGGGCGTGAACAATGAGCAGTTCTTC. Protein sequence: CSAGGVNNEQFF.

This chain connects TRBV10-1 to TRBJ2-1; D is unclear. CDR1 WNHNN and CDR2 SYGVQD come from the germline V gene (reference sequence). The CDR3 contains 13 residues. Trimming took 8 bases from V and 5 from J, leaving 13 bases between them. The CDR3 region has the DNA TGCGCCAGCGTAAACGGGCGACACAATGAGCAGTTCTTC. This encodes CASVNGRHNEQFF.

The J gene is TRBJ2-4, the V gene TRBV6-2 or TRBV6-3, with 14 bases matching TRBD2. The V segment lost 6 bases and the J segment 1 base; nucleotides outside the gene matches: 14. The germline gives CDR1 MNHEY, CDR2 SVGEGT. The CDR3 runs 20 residues. Written as DNA, the CDR3 is TGTGCCAGCAGGCCTATTACCGGGACTAGCGGGAGAAGTGCCAAAAACATTCAGTACTTC. The encoded protein is CASRPITGTSGRSAKNIQYF.

This clone was seen a handful of times. The chain couples TRBV5-1 to TRBJ2-1; 12 bases are shared with TRBD2. The CDR3 is made up of 15 amino acids. The V segment lost 4 bases and the J segment 10 bases; nucleotides outside the gene matches: 9. In germline, CDR1 is SGHRS, CDR2 YFSETQ. CDR3 nucleotide sequence: TGCGCCAGCAGCCTAGCGGGAGGGCCCTTTCGGGAGCAGTTCTTC. The encoded protein is CASSLAGGPFREQFF.

The genes are TRBV5-1 and TRBJ1-3; no definite D call. The CDR3 runs 15 residues. The germline V and J ends were trimmed by 4 bases and 2 bases, with 13 bases remaining between them. Germline V gives CDR1 SGHRS, CDR2 YFSETQ. Here the CDR3 reads CASSAGEAAGNTIYF. The CDR3 DNA follows: TGCGCCAGCAGCGCCGGGGAGGCTGCTGGAAACACCATATATTTT.

To note about this clone: Other DNA sequences in this specimen translate into the identical CDR3. This chain links TRBV6-5 with TRBJ2-7; TRBD2 matches at 11 bases. V was clipped by 5 bases and J by 0 bases; unmatched bases: 3. The CDR3 length is 15 residues. Germline V CDR1 and CDR2: MNHEY, SVGAGI. The CDR3 is CASSPGTSGSYEQYF. As DNA, the CDR3 is TGTGCCAGCAGTCCCGGGACTAGCGGCTCCTACGAGCAGTACTTC.

The chain recombines TRBV7-7 with TRBJ2-3, with no clear D. The CDR3 has 13 residues. Germline-derived CDR1 and CDR2 are SSHAT and FNYEAQ (reference sequence). Trimming removed 0 bases from V and 4 bases from J, with 5 bases in between. CDR3 DNA: TGTGCCAGCAGCTTAGCGCACCCAGATACGCAGTATTTT. Its translation is CASSLAHPDTQYF.

The chain recombines TRBV7-8 with TRBJ2-7, with D possibly TRBD1 on 6 matching bases. The ends were cut back, 1 base at V and 6 bases at J, with 10 bases in the middle. The CDR3 runs 13 residues. CDR1 is SGHVS, CDR2 FQNEAQ, per germline. In DNA form, the CDR3 reads TGTGCCAGCAGCTTAGGACAGGCCCTCGAGCAGTACTTC. Its protein is CASSLGQALEQYF. Using reference TRBV7-8 and TRBJ2-7 for the parts outside the CDR3, the full variable domain is GAGVSQSPRYKVAKRGQDVALRCDPISGHVSLFWYQQALGQGPEFLTYFQNEAQLDKSGLPSDRFFAERPEGSVSTLKIQRTQQEDSAVYLCASSLGQALEQYFGPGTRLTVT.

This chain's CDR3 is CASSSRSWTFSNQPQHF. CDR3 DNA sequence: TGTGCCAGCAGTTCTAGGTCGTGGACATTTAGCAATCAGCCCCAGCATTTT. The V call is TRBV28, the J call TRBJ1-5; the D gene is possibly TRBD1 (5 bases). The CDR3 has 17 amino acids. Trimming cost V 4 bases and J 0 bases, with 16 bases left between them. Per the germline V gene, CDR1 is MDHEN and CDR2 is SYDVKM.

The chain couples TRBV9 to TRBJ1-1; 7 nucleotides align to TRBD1. The CDR3 covers 15 residues. Germline V gives CDR1 SGDLS, CDR2 YYNGEE. Trimming cost V 3 bases and J 5 bases; bases outside gene matches: 10. CDR3 nucleotide sequence: TGTGCCAGCAGCGCGAGTCCGCTGACAGGGACTGAAGCTTTCTTT. This gives the protein CASSASPLTGTEAFF.

The chain is built from TRBV4-3 and TRBJ1-1; D not certain. This CDR3 is built from 15 residues. Germline loops: CDR1 LGHNA, CDR2 YSLEER. V was trimmed by 4 bases and J by 7 bases, leaving 19 bases between them. CDR3 region: CASSRRLNLLGEAFF. CDR3 coding DNA: TGCGCCAGCAGCCGTAGACTGAACCTATTAGGTGAAGCTTTCTTT.

The chain combines TRBV5-6 with TRBJ2-7; D is undetermined. The CDR3 is 15 amino acids. V dropped 4 bases and J dropped 6 bases, with 20 bases sitting between them. Germline loops: CDR1 SGHDT, CDR2 YYEEEE. The DNA for the CDR3 is TGTGCCAGCAGCCCCAAGGCGATCTGGAGCGCCGAGCAGTACTTC. Protein product: CASSPKAIWSAEQYF.

The CDR3 nucleotides are TGTGCCAGCAGCGTGGCAGAAGGGACTAGTTTTGAGCAGTTCTTC. It codes for CASSVAEGTSFEQFF. The chain employs TRBV9 and TRBJ2-1, with 8 bases aligning to TRBD2. This CDR3 is 15 amino acids long. V shed 2 bases, J shed 9 bases, and the junction held 10 bases outside the gene matches. Per the germline V gene, CDR1 is SGDLS and CDR2 is YYNGEE.

The chain is built from TRBV30 and TRBJ1-2; 11 nucleotides match TRBD1. Losses at the gene ends were 0 bases for V and 5 bases for J; bases not matched to a gene: 5. The CDR3 is made up of 15 amino acids. CDR1 is GTSNPN, CDR2 SVGIG, per germline (reference sequence). CDR3 coding DNA: TGTGCCTGGAGTGTATGGGACAGGGGGGGATATGGCTACACCTTC. As protein: CAWSVWDRGGYGYTF.

The chain links TRBV28 to TRBJ2-1; no definite D call. The V end lost 11 bases, the J end lost 4 bases, and 15 bases lay between the germline ends. There are 13 residues in the CDR3. Germline CDR1 and CDR2: MDHEN and SYDVKM. The CDR3 region is CAAGLGSYNEQFF. CDR3 DNA sequence: TGTGCCGCCGGGCTAGGCTCTTACAATGAGCAGTTCTTC.

This sequence joins TRBV10-3 and TRBJ2-7, with D possibly matching TRBD1 (5 bases). Germline-derived CDR1 and CDR2 are ENHRY and SYGVKD. CDR3 size: 13 residues. Trimming took 7 bases from V and 2 from J, leaving 12 bases between them. The CDR3 protein is CAITSTETYEQYF. In DNA form, the CDR3 reads TGTGCCATCACCTCGACAGAGACCTACGAGCAGTACTTC.

The chain employs TRBV28 and TRBJ2-2, with D perhaps TRBD1 (6 bases). This CDR3 has 15 amino acids. CDR1 is MDHEN and CDR2 is SYDVKM in the germline V gene. V lost 6 bases and J 0 bases, leaving 11 bases between the germline ends. The CDR3 region is CASRPGHPNTGELFF. In nucleotides, the CDR3 is TGTGCCAGCAGGCCGGGACACCCGAACACCGGGGAGCTGTTTTTT.

The chain employs TRBV2 and TRBJ2-7; 7 bases fit TRBD1. Unmatched junction bases numbered 4, after V lost 4 bases and J lost 4 bases. CDR3 length: 13 residues. Germline values: CDR1 SNHLY, CDR2 FYNNEI. CDR3: CASSVQGMYEQYF. The CDR3 DNA reads as TGTGCCAGCAGTGTACAGGGGATGTACGAGCAGTACTTC.

The rearrangement uses TRBV27 and TRBJ1-2; D is unclear. V lost 3 bases to trimming and J lost 5 bases, with 16 bases between them. The CDR3 runs to 15 residues. CDR1 is MNHEY and CDR2 is SMNVEV in the germline V gene (reference sequence). The CDR3 loop is CASSFEGRQQYGYTF. The CDR3 DNA follows: TGTGCCAGCAGTTTTGAGGGTCGACAACAGTATGGCTACACCTTC.

J is TRBJ2-2 and V is TRBV11-2; D is uncertain. CDR1 is SGHAT, CDR2 FQNNGV, per germline. V was clipped by 4 bases and J by 5 bases, with 17 bases between them. The CDR3 consists of 16 residues. The DNA for the CDR3 is TGTGCCAGCAGCTCGGTCGTTTATTCCGGGACCGGGGAGCTGTTTTTT. Protein: CASSSVVYSGTGELFF.

V is TRBV9 and J is TRBJ2-3; D is undetermined. CDR1 is SGDLS and CDR2 is YYNGEE in the germline V gene. This CDR3 has 15 residues. The V and J ends lost 4 bases and 1 base respectively, with 13 bases between them. The CDR3 DNA is TGTGCCAGCAGCTTAAGAGGTGACCGCACAGATACGCAGTATTTT. Translation gives CASSLRGDRTDTQYF.

This chain links TRBV18 with TRBJ2-5, with D tentatively TRBD2 (5 bases). V lost 3 bases, J lost 4 bases, and 12 bases lay in between. The CDR3 is made up of 14 amino acids. Germline V gene sequence: CDR1 KGHSH, CDR2 LQKENI. The CDR3 loop is CASSPEIEGETQYF. CDR3 in DNA: TGTGCCAGCTCACCCGAGATCGAGGGAGAGACCCAGTACTTC.

This chain links TRBV7-2 with TRBJ2-5; 14 positions agree with TRBD2. CDR3 size: 18 residues. Trimming took 5 bases from V and 5 from J; bases not matched to a gene: 13. Germline assignment: CDR1 SGHTA and CDR2 FQGNSA. Here the CDR3 reads CASSRAGTSGGQGETQYF. The CDR3 coding sequence is TGTGCCAGCAGCCGTGCCGGGACTAGCGGGGGTCAGGGGGAGACCCAGTACTTC.

The V gene is TRBV28, the J gene TRBJ1-6, with D uncertain. V dropped 4 bases and J dropped 7 bases, with 8 bases sitting between them. This CDR3 is 13 amino acids long. Looked up from germline, CDR1 is MDHEN and CDR2 is SYDVKM. The DNA for the CDR3 is TGTGCCAGCAGTTCCAGAATCAATTCACCCCTCCACTTT. Its protein is CASSSRINSPLHF. The complete variable domain, with remaining parts taken from reference TRBV28 and TRBJ1-6, reads DVKVTQSSRYLVKRTGEKVFLECVQDMDHENMFWYRQDPGLGLRLIYFSYDVKMKEKGDIPEGYSVSREKKERFSLILESASTNQTSMYLCASSSRINSPLHFGNGTRLTVT.